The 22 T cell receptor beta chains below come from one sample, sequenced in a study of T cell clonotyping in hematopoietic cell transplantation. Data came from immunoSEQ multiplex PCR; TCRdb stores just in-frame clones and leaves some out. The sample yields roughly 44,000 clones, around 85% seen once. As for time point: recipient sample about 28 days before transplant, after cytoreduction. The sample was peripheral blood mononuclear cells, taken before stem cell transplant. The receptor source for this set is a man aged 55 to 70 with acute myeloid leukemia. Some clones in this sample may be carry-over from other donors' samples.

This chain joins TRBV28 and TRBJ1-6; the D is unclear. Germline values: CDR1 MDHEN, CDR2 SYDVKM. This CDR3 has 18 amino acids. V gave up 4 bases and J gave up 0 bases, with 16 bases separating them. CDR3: CASSSRDLLSSYNSPLHF. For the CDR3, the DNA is TGTGCCAGCAGTTCCCGGGATCTCCTGAGCTCCTATAATTCACCCCTCCACTTT.

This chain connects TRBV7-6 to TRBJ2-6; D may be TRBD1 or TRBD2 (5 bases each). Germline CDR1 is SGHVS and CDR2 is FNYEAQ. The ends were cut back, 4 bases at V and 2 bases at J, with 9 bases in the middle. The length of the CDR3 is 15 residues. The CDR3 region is CASSSGSPGANVLTF. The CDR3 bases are TGTGCCAGCAGCTCAGGGAGCCCTGGGGCCAACGTCCTGACTTTC.

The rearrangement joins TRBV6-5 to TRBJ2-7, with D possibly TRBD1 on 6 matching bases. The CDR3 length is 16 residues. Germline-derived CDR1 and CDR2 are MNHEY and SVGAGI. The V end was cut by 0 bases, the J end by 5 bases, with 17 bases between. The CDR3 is CASSYSTGQGTHEQYF. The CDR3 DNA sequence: TGTGCCAGCAGTTACTCGACGGGGCAGGGGACCCACGAGCAGTACTTC.

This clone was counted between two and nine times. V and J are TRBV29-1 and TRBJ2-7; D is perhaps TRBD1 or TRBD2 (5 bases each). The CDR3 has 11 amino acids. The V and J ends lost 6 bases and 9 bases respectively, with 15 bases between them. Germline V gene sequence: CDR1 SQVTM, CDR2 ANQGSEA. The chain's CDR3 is CSVVQGVRQYF. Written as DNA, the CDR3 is TGCAGCGTGGTCCAGGGAGTTAGGCAGTACTTC.

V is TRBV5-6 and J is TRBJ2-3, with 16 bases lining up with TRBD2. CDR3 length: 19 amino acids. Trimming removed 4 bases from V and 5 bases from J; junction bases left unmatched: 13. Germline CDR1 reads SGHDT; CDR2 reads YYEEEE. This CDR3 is CASSLGTSGGAGLLDTQYF. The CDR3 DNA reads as TGTGCCAGCAGCCTCGGGACTAGCGGGGGGGCCGGGTTGTTAGATACGCAGTATTTT.

The CDR3 DNA is TGTGCCTGGAGCCTCGCCTGGCAGGGGCCTGAAAAACTGTTTTTT. Translating it yields CAWSLAWQGPEKLFF. The chain uses TRBV30 and TRBJ1-4; tentatively, D is TRBD1 (6 bases). Germline lookup yields CDR1 GTSNPN and CDR2 SVGIG (reference sequence). The CDR3 is 15 amino acids. V was shortened by 3 bases and J by 7 bases, with 18 bases between the two germline ends.

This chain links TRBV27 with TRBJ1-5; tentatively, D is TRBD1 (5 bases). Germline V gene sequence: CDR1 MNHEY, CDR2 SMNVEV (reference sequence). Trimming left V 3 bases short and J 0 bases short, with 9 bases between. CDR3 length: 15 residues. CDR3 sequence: CASSFRGYSNQPQHF. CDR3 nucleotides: TGTGCCAGCAGTTTCCGGGGGTATAGCAATCAGCCCCAGCATTTT.

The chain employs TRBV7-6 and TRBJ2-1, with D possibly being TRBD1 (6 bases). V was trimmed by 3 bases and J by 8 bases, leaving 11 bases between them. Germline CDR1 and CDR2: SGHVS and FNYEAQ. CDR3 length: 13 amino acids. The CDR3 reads CASSLRQVDEQFF. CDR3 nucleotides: TGTGCCAGCAGCTTGCGACAGGTAGATGAGCAGTTCTTC.

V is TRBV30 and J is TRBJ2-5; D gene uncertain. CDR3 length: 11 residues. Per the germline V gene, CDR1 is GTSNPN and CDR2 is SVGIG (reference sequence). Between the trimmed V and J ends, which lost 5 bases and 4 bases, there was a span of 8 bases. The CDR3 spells CAWALRETQYF. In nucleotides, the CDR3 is TGTGCCTGGGCCCTACGAGAGACCCAGTACTTC. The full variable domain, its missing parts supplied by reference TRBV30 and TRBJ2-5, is SQTIHQWPATLVQPVGSPLSLECTVEGTSNPNLYWYRQAAGRGLQLLFYSVGIGQISSEVPQNLSASRPQDRQFILSSKKLLLSDSGFYLCAWALRETQYFGPGTRLLVL.

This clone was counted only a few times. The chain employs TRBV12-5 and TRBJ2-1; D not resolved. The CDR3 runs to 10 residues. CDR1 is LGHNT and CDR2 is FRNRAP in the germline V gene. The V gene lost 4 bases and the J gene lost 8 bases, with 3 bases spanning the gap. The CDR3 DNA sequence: TGTGCTAGTGGTTATTATGAGCAGTTCTTC. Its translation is CASGYYEQFF.

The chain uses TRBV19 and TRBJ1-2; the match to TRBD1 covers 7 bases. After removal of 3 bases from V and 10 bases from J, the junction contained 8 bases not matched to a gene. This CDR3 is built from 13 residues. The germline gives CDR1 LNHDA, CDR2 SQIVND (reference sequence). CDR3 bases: TGTGCCAGTAGTATCCCCACACAGGGGTACTACACCTTC. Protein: CASSIPTQGYYTF.

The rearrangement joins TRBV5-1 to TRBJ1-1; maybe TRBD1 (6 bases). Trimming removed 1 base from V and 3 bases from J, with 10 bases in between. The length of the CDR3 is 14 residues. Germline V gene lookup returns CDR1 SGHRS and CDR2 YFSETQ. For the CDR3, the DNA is TGCGCCAGCAGCTTGCCCCGACAGGACACTGAAGCTTTCTTT. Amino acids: CASSLPRQDTEAFF.

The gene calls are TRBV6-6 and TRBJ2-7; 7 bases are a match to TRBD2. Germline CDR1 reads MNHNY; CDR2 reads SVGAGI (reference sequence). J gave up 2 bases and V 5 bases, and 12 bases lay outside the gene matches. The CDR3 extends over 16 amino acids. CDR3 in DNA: TGTGCCAGCAGTGGGAGCGGGGCAGCAGTTCCCTACGAGCAGTACTTC. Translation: CASSGSGAAVPYEQYF.

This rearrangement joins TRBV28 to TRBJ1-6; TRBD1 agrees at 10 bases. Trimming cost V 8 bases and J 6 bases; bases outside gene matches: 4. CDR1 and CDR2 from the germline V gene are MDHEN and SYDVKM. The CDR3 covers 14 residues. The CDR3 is CASDRDRGNSPLHF. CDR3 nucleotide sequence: TGTGCCAGCGACCGGGACAGGGGTAATTCACCCCTCCACTTT.

The CDR3 nucleotides read TGTGCCAGCAGCTTAGCGCTAGGAGACACCGGGGAGCTGTTTTTT. Protein sequence: CASSLALGDTGELFF. The rearrangement joins TRBV7-9 to TRBJ2-2; D uncertain. V gave up 0 bases and J gave up 3 bases, with 8 bases separating them. Per the germline V gene, CDR1 is SEHNR and CDR2 is FQNEAQ (reference sequence). The length of the CDR3 is 15 residues.

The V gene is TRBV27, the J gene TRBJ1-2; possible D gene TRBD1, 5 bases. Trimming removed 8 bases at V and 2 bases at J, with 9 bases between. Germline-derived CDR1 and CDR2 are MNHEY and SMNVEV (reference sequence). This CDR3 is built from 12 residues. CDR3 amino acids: CASGAGNYGYTF. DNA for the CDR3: TGTGCCAGCGGGGCCGGAAACTATGGCTACACCTTC.

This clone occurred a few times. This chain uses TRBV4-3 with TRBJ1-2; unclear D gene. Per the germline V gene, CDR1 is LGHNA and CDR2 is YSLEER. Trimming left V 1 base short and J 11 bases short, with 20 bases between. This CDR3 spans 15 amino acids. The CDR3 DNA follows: TGCGCCAGCAGCCAAGGGACCCTAATTTGGGGAGGGTACACCTTC. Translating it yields CASSQGTLIWGGYTF.

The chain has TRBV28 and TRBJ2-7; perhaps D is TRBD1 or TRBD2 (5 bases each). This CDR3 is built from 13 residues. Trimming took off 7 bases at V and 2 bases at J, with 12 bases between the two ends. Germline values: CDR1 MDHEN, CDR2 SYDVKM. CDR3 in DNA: TGTGCCAGCACCGACGGGGCGACCTACGAGCAGTACTTC. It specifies CASTDGATYEQYF.

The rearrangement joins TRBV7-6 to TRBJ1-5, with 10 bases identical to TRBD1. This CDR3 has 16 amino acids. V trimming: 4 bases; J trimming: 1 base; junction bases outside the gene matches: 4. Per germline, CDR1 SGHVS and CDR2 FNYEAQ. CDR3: CASSSTGGRSNQPQHF. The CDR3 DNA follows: TGTGCCAGCAGCTCGACAGGGGGCCGAAGCAATCAGCCCCAGCATTTT.

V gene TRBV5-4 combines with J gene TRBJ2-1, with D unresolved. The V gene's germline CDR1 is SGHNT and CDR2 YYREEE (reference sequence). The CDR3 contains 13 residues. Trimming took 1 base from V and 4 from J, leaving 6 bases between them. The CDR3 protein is CASSLKGYNEQFF. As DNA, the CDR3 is TGTGCCAGCAGCTTGAAAGGGTACAATGAGCAGTTCTTC. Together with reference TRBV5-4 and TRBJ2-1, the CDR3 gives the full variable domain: ETGVTQSPTHLIKTRGQQVTLRCSSQSGHNTVSWYQQALGQGPQFIFQYYREEENGRGNFPPRFSGLQFPNYSSELNVNALELDDSALYLCASSLKGYNEQFFGPGTRLTVL.

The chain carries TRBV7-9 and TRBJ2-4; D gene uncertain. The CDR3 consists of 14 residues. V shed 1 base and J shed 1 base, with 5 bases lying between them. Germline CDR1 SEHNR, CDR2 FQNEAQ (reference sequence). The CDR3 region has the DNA TGTGCCAGCAGCTTAGGGGCGGCCAAAAACATTCAGTACTTC. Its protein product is CASSLGAAKNIQYF.

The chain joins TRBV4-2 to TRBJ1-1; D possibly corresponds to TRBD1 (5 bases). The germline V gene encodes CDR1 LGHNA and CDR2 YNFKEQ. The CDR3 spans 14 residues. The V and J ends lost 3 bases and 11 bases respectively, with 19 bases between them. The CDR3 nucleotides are TGTGCCAGCAGCCAGACCGGGGCCCCCTCGAACGCTTTCTTT. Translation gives CASSQTGAPSNAFF.